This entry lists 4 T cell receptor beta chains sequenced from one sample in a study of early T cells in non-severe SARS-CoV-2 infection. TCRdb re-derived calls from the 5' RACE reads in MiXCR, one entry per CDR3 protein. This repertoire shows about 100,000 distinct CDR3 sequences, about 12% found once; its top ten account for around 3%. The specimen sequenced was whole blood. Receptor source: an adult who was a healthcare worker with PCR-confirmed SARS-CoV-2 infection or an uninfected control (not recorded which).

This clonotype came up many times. The DNA of the CDR3 is TGCAGTGCTAGAGGAGACAGGAGAGAGACCCAGTACTTC. Residues: CSARGDRRETQYF. V gene TRBV20-1 combines with J gene TRBJ2-5, with D perhaps TRBD1 (6 bases). The length of the CDR3 is 13 residues. Trimming cost V 1 base and J 4 bases, with 10 bases left between them. The V gene's germline CDR1 is DFQATT and CDR2 SNEGSKA (reference sequence).

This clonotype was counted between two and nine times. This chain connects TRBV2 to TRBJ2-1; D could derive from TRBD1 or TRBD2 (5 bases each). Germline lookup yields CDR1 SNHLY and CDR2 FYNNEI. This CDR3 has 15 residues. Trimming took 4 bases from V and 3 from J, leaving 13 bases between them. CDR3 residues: CASSGYEGRYNEQFF. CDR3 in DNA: TGTGCCAGCAGTGGCTACGAGGGGCGCTACAATGAGCAGTTCTTC.

The CDR3 loop is CASSPNYGYTF. The CDR3 coding sequence is TGTGCCAGCAGCCCGAACTATGGCTACACCTTC. The chain couples TRBV2 to TRBJ1-2; no clear D. The CDR3 extends over 11 amino acids. Germline V gives CDR1 SNHLY, CDR2 FYNNEI. The V end lost 6 bases, the J end lost 2 bases, and 4 bases lay between the germline ends. Full variable domain (remainder filled in from reference TRBV2 and TRBJ1-2): EPEVTQTPSHQVTQMGQEVILRCVPISNHLYFYWYRQILGQKVEFLVSFYNNEISEKSEIFDDQFSVERPDGSNFTLKIRSTKLEDSAMYFCASSPNYGYTFGSGTRLTVV.

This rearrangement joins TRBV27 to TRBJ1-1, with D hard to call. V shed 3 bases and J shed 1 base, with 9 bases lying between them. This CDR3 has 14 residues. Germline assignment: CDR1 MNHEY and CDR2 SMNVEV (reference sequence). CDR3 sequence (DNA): TGTGCCAGCAGTTTTATTTCCTCGAACACTGAAGCTTTCTTT. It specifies CASSFISSNTEAFF.